This TCR beta chain was captured by sequencing in a study of control samples from healthy donors and cancer patients (TCRdb year 2020). As concerns this clone: Its antigen is not yet known. No per-base quality is available; no much larger clone lies one base away.

Including cysteine and phenylalanine, the CDR3 has 11 amino acids. Only CDR3 DNA is held: 33 bases, read in frame from base 1. A distance of 6 bases separates the germline ends of V and J, which lose 5 bases and 3 bases respectively. The germline V gene encodes CDR1 SGHKS and CDR2 YYEKEE (reference sequence). The library was prepared using the immunoSEQ multiplex PCR assay. TCRdb obtained this table from immuneACCESS and retained in-frame rearrangements with V and J assigned. These tables miss some clones; where compared with another copy, unresolved V genes account for less than half of the shortfall, and the remainder is unexplained. This sample holds more than 100,000 clones; over 85% were observed only once. The ten largest clones capture approximately 7.5% of the sample.

The material sequenced was PBMCs. This sequence uses TRBV5-5 and TRBJ2-7, with the D gene too uncertain to name. The sequence came from a man aged 45 to 65 with head and neck cancer. The CDR3 has the sequence CASRNDYEQYF. The DNA reads as follows: TGTGCCAGCAGAAATGACTACGAGCAGTACTTC. Joined to the reference TRBV5-5 and TRBJ2-7 proteins, this CDR3 gives the full variable domain: DAGVTQSPTHLIKTRGQQVTLRCSPISGHKSVSWYQQVLGQGPQFIFQYYEKEERGRGNFPDRFSARQFPNYSSELNVNALLLGDSALYLCASRNDYEQYFGPGTRLTVT.